Below, 5 T cell receptor beta chains from the same sample are listed, as sequenced in a study of radiation and T cells in renal cell carcinoma (TCRdb year 2020). Libraries came from the immunoSEQ multiplex PCR assay. TCRdb holds this immuneACCESS table with in-frame rearrangements only. Some clones are missing; in checked studies, unresolved V genes explain under half, and the rest has no known cause. Present in this sample are some 75,000 clones, roughly 80% of which were seen just once. The ten largest clones capture 5.5% to 7.5% of the sample. The time point label of this sample denotes: blood 2 weeks post-SBRT. This sample's treatment or condition label indicates: 15 Gy SBRT to primary tumor, nephrectomy 4 weeks later. Specimen: blood, collected from a patient whose treatment included radiotherapy and nephrectomy. The source of these receptors is a man aged 60 to 75 with renal cell carcinoma.

J is TRBJ2-1 and V is TRBV5-1; D possibly corresponds to TRBD2 (5 bases). The CDR3 contains 13 residues. The germline V gene encodes CDR1 SGHRS and CDR2 YFSETQ. Trimming removed 4 bases from V and 5 bases from J, with 10 bases in between. The CDR3 here is CASSKRENNEQFF. In DNA, the CDR3 is TGCGCCAGCAGCAAAAGGGAGAACAATGAGCAGTTCTTC.

V gene TRBV14 combines with J gene TRBJ2-3, with D tentatively TRBD2 (6 bases). The V gene's germline CDR1 is SGHDN and CDR2 FVKESK. The V gene lost 1 base and the J gene lost 5 bases, with 13 bases spanning the gap. The length of the CDR3 is 15 residues. CDR3 loop: CASSQGWQGLDTQYF. The CDR3 DNA follows: TGTGCCAGCAGCCAAGGGTGGCAGGGACTAGATACGCAGTATTTT.

This chain connects TRBV27 to TRBJ1-1; 7 bases line up with TRBD1. Germline V gene sequence: CDR1 MNHEY, CDR2 SMNVEV (reference sequence). CDR3 length: 13 amino acids. V shed 7 bases, J shed 1 base, and the junction held 3 bases outside the gene matches. The CDR3 nucleotides are TGTGCCAGCAAGACAGGGCGGAACACTGAAGCTTTCTTT. Translation: CASKTGRNTEAFF.

This clone occurred a few times. The chain recombines TRBV7-2 with TRBJ2-1, with 10 bases that match TRBD2. CDR1 and CDR2 (germline): SGHTA, FQGNSA. The CDR3 length is 15 residues. Germline trimming cut 5 bases from V and 0 bases from J; bases unmatched to any gene: 1. This CDR3 reads CASSPSGSSYNEQFF. CDR3 sequence (DNA): TGTGCCAGCAGCCCTAGCGGGAGCTCCTACAATGAGCAGTTCTTC.

The chain joins TRBV27 to TRBJ2-6; D call uncertain. Per the germline V gene, CDR1 is MNHEY and CDR2 is SMNVEV (reference sequence). The CDR3 is 16 residues long. V was shortened by 1 base and J by 0 bases, with 7 bases between the two germline ends. As DNA, the CDR3 is TGTGCCAGCAGTTTATTTCCCCTCTCTGGGGCCAACGTCCTGACTTTC. Residues: CASSLFPLSGANVLTF. Combining the CDR3 with reference TRBV27 and TRBJ2-6 gives the whole variable domain EAQVTQNPRYLITVTGKKLTVTCSQNMNHEYMSWYRQDPGLGLRQIYYSMNVEVTDKGDVPEGYKVSRKEKRNFPLILESPSPNQTSLYFCASSLFPLSGANVLTFGAGSRLTVL.